One sample yielded the 32 T cell receptor beta chains listed below, sequenced in a study of Ad26.COV2.S vaccination and SARS-CoV-2 variants. Some clones are missing from TCRdb's copy, which holds only in-frame ones; the method was immunoSEQ multiplex PCR. The sample has hundreds of thousands of clones, 88% seen once. Sample treatment: some 20 received Ad26.COV2.S at low or high dose, single or two shots; 5 received placebo; per-sample allocation not given. Collection of samples fell on day 63 after the first vaccine or placebo injection. The sample was peripheral blood, taken in a trial of Ad26.COV2.S vaccine versus placebo. The receptors shown here come from a person aged 18-65 years who received the Ad26.COV2.S COVID-19 vaccine or a placebo.

The chain uses TRBV7-8 and TRBJ2-6; D is possibly TRBD1 or TRBD2 (5 bases each). Trimming removed 3 bases at V and 4 bases at J, with 13 bases between. Germline V gene data show CDR1 as SGHVS and CDR2 as FQNEAQ. The CDR3 spans 16 residues. CDR3 sequence (DNA): TGTGCCAGCAGCTTGAAAGAGGGGACCGGGGCCAACGTCCTGACTTTC. This gives the protein CASSLKEGTGANVLTF. Full variable domain (missing parts from reference TRBV7-8 and TRBJ2-6): GAGVSQSPRYKVAKRGQDVALRCDPISGHVSLFWYQQALGQGPEFLTYFQNEAQLDKSGLPSDRFFAERPEGSVSTLKIQRTQQEDSAVYLCASSLKEGTGANVLTFGAGSRLTVL.

This rearrangement joins TRBV4-2 to TRBJ2-7, with 7 bases aligning to TRBD1. Germline values: CDR1 LGHNA, CDR2 YNFKEQ. J lost 1 base, V lost 0 bases, and 6 bases had no gene match. This CDR3 is built from 16 residues. This CDR3 reads CASSQDPGTASYEQYF. The CDR3 bases are TGTGCCAGCAGCCAAGATCCCGGGACAGCTTCCTACGAGCAGTACTTC.

This clone was counted a single time. The chain carries TRBV19 and TRBJ1-6; 7 bases line up with TRBD1. The CDR3 extends over 16 amino acids. Germline V gene sequence: CDR1 LNHDA, CDR2 SQIVND (reference sequence). V lost 2 bases, J lost 14 bases, and 15 bases stayed unmatched. CDR3 DNA: TGTGCCAGTAGTATATACGGGACAGCCGCCATGAATTCCCTCCACTTT. Amino acid sequence: CASSIYGTAAMNSLHF.

V usage is TRBV5-6 and J usage is TRBJ2-1; D not resolved. In germline, CDR1 is SGHDT, CDR2 YYEEEE. There are 12 residues in the CDR3. Trimming cost V 4 bases and J 13 bases, with 15 bases left between them. CDR3 nucleotides: TGTGCCAGCAGCATAAGACTGCCACCCCAGTTCTTC. Protein sequence: CASSIRLPPQFF.

The chain recombines TRBV6-2 or TRBV6-3 with TRBJ1-6, with 8 bases fitting TRBD1. The CDR3 consists of 14 residues. V lost 5 bases to trimming and J lost 7 bases; unmatched junction nucleotides: 4. The germline gives CDR1 MNHEY, CDR2 SVGEGT. The chain's CDR3 is CASSQTGENSPLHF. CDR3 in DNA: TGTGCCAGCAGTCAGACAGGGGAGAATTCACCCCTCCACTTT.

This rearrangement joins TRBV27 to TRBJ2-2; D uncertain. Germline values: CDR1 MNHEY, CDR2 SMNVEV (reference sequence). This CDR3 is built from 12 residues. Trimming shortened V by 6 bases and J by 6 bases, and 8 bases separated the two germline ends. Here the CDR3 reads CASRGWAGELFF. As DNA, the CDR3 is TGTGCCAGCAGGGGGTGGGCCGGGGAGCTGTTTTTT.

This rearrangement joins TRBV19 to TRBJ2-7; 11 positions match TRBD2. The CDR3 is 17 residues long. Germline loops: CDR1 LNHDA, CDR2 SQIVND (reference sequence). J was trimmed by 4 bases and V by 3 bases; bases with no gene match: 11. CDR3 sequence reads: CASSIGHTSGGGYEQYF. CDR3 coding DNA: TGTGCCAGTAGTATCGGCCATACTAGCGGGGGAGGATACGAGCAGTACTTC.

The rearrangement joins TRBV19 to TRBJ2-2, with 9 bases that match TRBD1. The CDR3 spans 14 residues. V lost 5 bases, J lost 7 bases, and 5 bases stayed unmatched. CDR1 LNHDA and CDR2 SQIVND come from the germline V gene (reference sequence). CDR3 region: CASSLGTGHGELFF. The CDR3 nucleotides read TGTGCCAGTAGTCTGGGGACAGGGCACGGGGAGCTGTTTTTT.

The V gene is TRBV20-1, the J gene TRBJ1-6; tentative D call: TRBD1 (5 bases). CDR3 size: 13 residues. CDR1 is DFQATT, CDR2 SNEGSKA, per germline (reference sequence). The V gene lost 3 bases and the J gene lost 4 bases, with 7 bases spanning the gap. The CDR3 bases are TGCAGTGCTAGTGAGGGGTATAATTCACCCCTCCACTTT. Protein: CSASEGYNSPLHF.

The V call is TRBV6-5, the J call TRBJ1-3; a possible D gene is TRBD1 (5 bases). V lost 0 bases and J 2 bases, leaving 11 bases between the germline ends. Per germline, CDR1 MNHEY and CDR2 SVGAGI. The CDR3 is 16 amino acids. CDR3 region: CASSYSTGDPGNTIYF. The CDR3 region has the DNA TGTGCCAGCAGTTACTCGACTGGGGACCCTGGAAACACCATATATTTT.

This chain connects TRBV11-1 to TRBJ1-1; 8 nucleotides agree with TRBD1. Trimming took 2 bases from V and 0 from J; bases not matched to a gene: 5. The germline V gene has CDR1 SGHAT and CDR2 FQDESV (reference sequence). The CDR3 is made up of 16 amino acids. The CDR3 region has the DNA TGTGCCAGCAGCTTAAGACAGGGGATCATGAACACTGAAGCTTTCTTT. Protein: CASSLRQGIMNTEAFF.

The genes are TRBV7-9 and TRBJ1-4; 9 nucleotides align to TRBD1. CDR1 and CDR2 from the germline V gene are SEHNR and FQNEAQ (reference sequence). V shed 5 bases and J 8 bases; nucleotides not matched to a gene: 9. There are 15 residues in the CDR3. In DNA, the CDR3 is TGTGCCAGCAGCGCTACAGGGGGCAGTCTGGAAAAACTGTTTTTT. This sequence encodes CASSATGGSLEKLFF.

The chain couples TRBV28 to TRBJ2-3, with D possibly matching TRBD2 (5 bases). CDR1 is MDHEN, CDR2 SYDVKM, per germline. V was pared by 8 bases and J by 1 base, with 13 bases between. This CDR3 has 14 amino acids. The DNA of the CDR3 is TGTGCCAGCGAAAGGATGAGGGGCACAGATACGCAGTATTTT. It yields the protein CASERMRGTDTQYF. The variable domain in full, with the rest retrieved from reference TRBV28 and TRBJ2-3, is DVKVTQSSRYLVKRTGEKVFLECVQDMDHENMFWYRQDPGLGLRLIYFSYDVKMKEKGDIPEGYSVSREKKERFSLILESASTNQTSMYLCASERMRGTDTQYFGPGTRLTVL.

J is TRBJ1-4 and V is TRBV4-3; 7 bases align to TRBD1. Looked up from germline, CDR1 is LGHNA and CDR2 is YSLEER. The CDR3 runs 14 residues. Losses at the gene ends were 3 bases for V and 5 bases for J; bases not matched to a gene: 3. CDR3 residues: CASSQGQRNEKLFF. DNA for the CDR3: TGCGCCAGCAGCCAGGGACAGAGAAATGAAAAACTGTTTTTT.

This sequence joins TRBV12-2 and TRBJ2-5; the table's TRBD2 call for D was not verified on the DNA. TRBV12-2 is annotated as a pseudogene. CDR3 size: 18 residues. The CDR3 DNA follows: TGTGCAAGTCGCGTCTGGTGTAGGATAGCGGGAACCAAAGAGACCCAGTACTTC. It specifies CASRVWCRIAGTKETQYF.

The chain recombines TRBV5-1 with TRBJ1-4; D might be TRBD1 (5 bases). Trimming pared 5 bases from V and 5 bases from J, leaving 10 bases between. The germline V gene encodes CDR1 SGHRS and CDR2 YFSETQ. This CDR3 spans 13 amino acids. The chain's CDR3 is CASSGGINEKLFF. The CDR3 nucleotides are TGCGCCAGCAGTGGGGGGATCAATGAAAAACTGTTTTTT.

This clone has just one count. The chain links TRBV6-6 to TRBJ2-5; tentative D call: TRBD1 (6 bases). V was clipped by 0 bases and J by 5 bases, with 13 bases between them. The CDR3 is made up of 15 amino acids. Germline V gives CDR1 MNHNY, CDR2 SVGAGI (reference sequence). The chain's CDR3 is CASSYSIGRGETQYF. CDR3 bases: TGTGCCAGCAGTTACTCGATCGGAAGGGGGGAGACCCAGTACTTC.

The chain links TRBV5-6 to TRBJ1-2; possibly TRBD1 for D (5 bases). The germline V gene has CDR1 SGHDT and CDR2 YYEEEE. Trimming pared 0 bases from V and 8 bases from J, leaving 17 bases between. The CDR3 is 15 amino acids. CDR3 DNA sequence: TGTGCCAGCAGCTTGGCCGGGTGGAGGGGTGGCGGCTACACCTTC. Translation: CASSLAGWRGGGYTF.

The gene calls are TRBV9 and TRBJ2-2; D may match TRBD1 or TRBD2 (5 bases each). Germline assignment: CDR1 SGDLS and CDR2 YYNGEE. The V gene lost 0 bases and the J gene lost 2 bases, with 11 bases spanning the gap. The CDR3 spans 16 residues. Written as DNA, the CDR3 is TGTGCCAGCAGCGTAGTTCTGGGGACCAACACCGGGGAGCTGTTTTTT. It encodes CASSVVLGTNTGELFF.

V gene TRBV10-3 combines with J gene TRBJ2-2; no definite D call. V was clipped by 6 bases and J by 5 bases, with 13 bases between them. CDR1 is ENHRY, CDR2 SYGVKD, per germline. The CDR3 has 14 residues. The CDR3 nucleotides read TGTGCCATCAGCGCTATAATACCGACCGGGGAGCTGTTTTTT. Its translation: CAISAIIPTGELFF.

This clone appeared a single time. The CDR3 DNA follows: TGTGCCAGCAGCTCCCGACTAGCGGGGGGCTCCTACAATGAGCAGTTCTTC. This sequence encodes CASSSRLAGGSYNEQFF. V is TRBV9 and J is TRBJ2-1; TRBD2 agrees at 13 bases. Per the germline V gene, CDR1 is SGDLS and CDR2 is YYNGEE. CDR3 length: 17 residues. V lost 4 bases to trimming and J lost 0 bases; unmatched junction nucleotides: 4. The full variable domain, its missing parts supplied by reference TRBV9 and TRBJ2-1, is DSGVTQTPKHLITATGQRVTLRCSPRSGDLSVYWYQQSLDQGLQFLIQYYNGEERAKGNILERFSAQQFPDLHSELNLSSLELGDSALYFCASSSRLAGGSYNEQFFGPGTRLTVL.

This chain links TRBV9 with TRBJ2-7, with TRBD2 identical over 13 bases. The CDR3 runs to 18 residues. V was pared by 0 bases and J by 1 base, with 7 bases of the junction left unmatched. The germline CDR1 and CDR2 sequences are SGDLS and YYNGEE. The CDR3 spells CASSVGGTSGAISYEQYF. The CDR3, as DNA: TGTGCCAGCAGCGTAGGGGGGACTAGCGGGGCCATATCCTACGAGCAGTACTTC.

The CDR3 sequence is CASSQESTRWSSYEQYF. DNA of the CDR3: TGTGCCAGCAGCCAAGAGAGTACTAGGTGGAGCTCCTACGAGCAGTACTTC. The genes are TRBV3-1 (or the pseudogene TRBV3-2) and TRBJ2-7; D might be TRBD2 (5 bases). Per germline, CDR1 LGHDT and CDR2 YNNKEL (reference sequence). The CDR3 is 17 amino acids. Trimming left V 0 bases short and J 0 bases short, with 15 bases between.

J is TRBJ1-5 and V is TRBV7-2; D is ambiguous. Deletions cut 0 bases from V and 3 bases from J, with 9 bases between. The CDR3 has 15 amino acids. Germline-derived CDR1 and CDR2 are SGHTA and FQGNSA. CDR3 DNA sequence: TGTGCCAGCAGCTTAGCTGGCGGATACAATCAGCCCCAGCATTTT. It encodes CASSLAGGYNQPQHF.

The chain employs TRBV4-3 and TRBJ2-7; possible D gene TRBD1, 6 bases. Germline V gene lookup returns CDR1 LGHNA and CDR2 YSLEER. The CDR3 is made up of 16 amino acids. V lost 0 bases and J lost 1, with 13 bases in between. This CDR3 is CASSQDTPGASYEQYF. For the CDR3, the DNA is TGCGCCAGCAGCCAAGATACTCCAGGGGCATCCTACGAGCAGTACTTC.

The chain has TRBV5-4 and TRBJ1-6, with 7 bases fitting TRBD1. This CDR3 is 19 amino acids long. The J segment lost 9 bases and the V segment lost 3 bases, leaving 21 bases of the junction unmatched. Germline loops: CDR1 SGHNT, CDR2 YYREEE (reference sequence). The CDR3 DNA sequence: TGTGCCAGCAGCTCCAGGGCCCGTGGACAGGCCTCTGGTGGTTCACCCCTCCACTTT. Protein product: CASSSRARGQASGGSPLHF.

The chain joins TRBV30 to TRBJ1-1; D uncertain. Between the trimmed V and J ends, which lost 4 bases and 0 bases, there was a span of 9 bases. Germline CDR1 is GTSNPN and CDR2 is SVGIG (reference sequence). The length of the CDR3 is 13 residues. The DNA of the CDR3 is TGTGCCTGGACAGGACTCATGAACACTGAAGCTTTCTTT. Amino acid sequence: CAWTGLMNTEAFF. The variable domain in full, completed from reference TRBV30 and TRBJ1-1, reads SQTIHQWPATLVQPVGSPLSLECTVEGTSNPNLYWYRQAAGRGLQLLFYSVGIGQISSEVPQNLSASRPQDRQFILSSKKLLLSDSGFYLCAWTGLMNTEAFFGQGTRLTVV.

The V call is TRBV18, the J call TRBJ1-3, with D unresolved. The V and J ends lost 3 bases and 0 bases respectively, with 12 bases between them. This CDR3 comprises 16 residues. Looked up from germline, CDR1 is KGHSH and CDR2 is LQKENI. Here the CDR3 DNA reads TGTGCCAGCTCACCCAATACCCCGAGCTCTGGAAACACCATATATTTT. Protein: CASSPNTPSSGNTIYF.

V is TRBV10-3 and J is TRBJ2-1, with 10 nucleotides matching TRBD1. The V and J ends lost 2 bases and 6 bases, in that order; junction bases with no gene match: 4. CDR1 and CDR2 from the germline V gene are ENHRY and SYGVKD. CDR3 length: 15 residues. The CDR3: CAISETGQGGNEQFF. The CDR3 nucleotides are TGTGCCATCAGTGAGACCGGACAGGGGGGCAATGAGCAGTTCTTC.

The chain joins TRBV28 to TRBJ2-7, with D unclear. The V gene's germline CDR1 is MDHEN and CDR2 SYDVKM. Deletions cut 2 bases from V and 3 bases from J, with 5 bases between. The CDR3 runs to 12 residues. In DNA form, the CDR3 reads TGTGCCAGCAGTTTACTCGGCTACGAGCAGTACTTC. This codes for CASSLLGYEQYF.

The chain uses TRBV28 and TRBJ1-5, with D tentatively TRBD1 (6 bases). The germline V gene has CDR1 MDHEN and CDR2 SYDVKM. The CDR3 consists of 16 residues. V shed 2 bases and J shed 0 bases, with 11 bases lying between them. As DNA, the CDR3 is TGTGCCAGCAGTTTAGGGGGGGCCGATAGCAATCAGCCCCAGCATTTT. Encoded protein: CASSLGGADSNQPQHF.

V is TRBV6-6 and J is TRBJ2-7, with 8 bases that match TRBD2. This CDR3 is 14 amino acids long. The J segment lost 1 base and the V segment lost 8 bases, leaving 7 bases of the junction unmatched. Germline values: CDR1 MNHNY, CDR2 SVGAGI (reference sequence). CDR3 loop: CASQAGEGSYEQYF. In DNA form, the CDR3 reads TGTGCCAGCCAAGCGGGAGAAGGGTCCTACGAGCAGTACTTC.